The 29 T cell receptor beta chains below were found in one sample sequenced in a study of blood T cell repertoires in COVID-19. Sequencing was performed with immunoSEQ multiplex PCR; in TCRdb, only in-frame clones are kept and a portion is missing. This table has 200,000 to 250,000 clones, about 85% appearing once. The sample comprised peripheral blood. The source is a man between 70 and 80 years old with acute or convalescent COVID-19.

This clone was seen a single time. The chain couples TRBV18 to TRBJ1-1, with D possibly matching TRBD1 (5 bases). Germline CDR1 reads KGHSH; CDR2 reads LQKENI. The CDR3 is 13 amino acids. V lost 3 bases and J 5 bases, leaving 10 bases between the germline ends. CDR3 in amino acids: CASSPAGLTEAFF. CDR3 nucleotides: TGTGCCAGCTCACCTGCAGGGCTAACTGAAGCTTTCTTT.

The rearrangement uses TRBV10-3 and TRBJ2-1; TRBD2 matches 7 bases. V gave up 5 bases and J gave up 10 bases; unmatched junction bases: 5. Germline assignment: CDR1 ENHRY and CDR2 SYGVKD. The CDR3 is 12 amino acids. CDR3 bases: TGTGCCATCAGTTGGACTAGTTGGGAGCAGTTCTTC. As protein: CAISWTSWEQFF.

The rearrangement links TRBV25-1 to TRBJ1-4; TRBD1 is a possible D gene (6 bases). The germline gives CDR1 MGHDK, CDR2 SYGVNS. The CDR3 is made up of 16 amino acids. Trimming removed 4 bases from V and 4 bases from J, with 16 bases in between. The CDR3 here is CASSGTTGSNNEKLFF. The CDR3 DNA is TGTGCCAGCAGTGGCACGACAGGTTCTAATAATGAAAAACTGTTTTTT. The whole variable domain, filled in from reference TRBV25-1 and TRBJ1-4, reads EADIYQTPRYLVIGTGKKITLECSQTMGHDKMYWYQQDPGMELHLIHYSYGVNSTEKGDLSSESTVSRIRTEHFPLTLESARPSHTSQYLCASSGTTGSNNEKLFFGSGTQLSVL.

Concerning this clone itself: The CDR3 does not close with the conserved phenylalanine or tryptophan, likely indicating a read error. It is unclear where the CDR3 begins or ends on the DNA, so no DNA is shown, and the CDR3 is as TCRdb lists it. CDR3 sequence reads: CAREGRPPTRL. This chain links TRBV10-1 with TRBJ2-7; the table's D call TRBD2 went unverified against the DNA. CDR1 and CDR2 (germline): WNHNN, SYGVQD (reference sequence). From its first to its last residue, the CDR3 has 11 amino acids.

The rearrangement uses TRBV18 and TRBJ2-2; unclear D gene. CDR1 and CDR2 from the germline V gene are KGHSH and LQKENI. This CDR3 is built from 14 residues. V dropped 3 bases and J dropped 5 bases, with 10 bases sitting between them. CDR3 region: CASSPSVLTGELFF. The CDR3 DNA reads TGTGCCAGCTCACCCTCCGTCCTGACCGGGGAGCTGTTTTTT. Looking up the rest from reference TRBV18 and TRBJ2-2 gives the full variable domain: NAGVMQNPRHLVRRRGQEARLRCSPMKGHSHVYWYRQLPEEGLKFMVYLQKENIIDESGMPKERFSAEFPKEGPSILRIQQVVRGDSAAYFCASSPSVLTGELFFGEGSRLTVL.

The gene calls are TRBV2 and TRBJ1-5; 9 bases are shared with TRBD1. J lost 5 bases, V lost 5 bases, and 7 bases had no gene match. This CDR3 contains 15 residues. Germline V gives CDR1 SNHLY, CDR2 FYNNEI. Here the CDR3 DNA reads TGTGCCAGCAGTTCCGGGACAGGGCACTATCAGCCCCAGCATTTT. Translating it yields CASSSGTGHYQPQHF.

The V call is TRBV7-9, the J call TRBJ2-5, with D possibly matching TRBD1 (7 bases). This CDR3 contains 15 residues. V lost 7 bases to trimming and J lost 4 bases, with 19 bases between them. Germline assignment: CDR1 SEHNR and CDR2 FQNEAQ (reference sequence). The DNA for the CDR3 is TGTGCCAGCACGGGGGAACAGGGGACCCGAGAGACCCAGTACTTC. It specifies CASTGEQGTRETQYF.

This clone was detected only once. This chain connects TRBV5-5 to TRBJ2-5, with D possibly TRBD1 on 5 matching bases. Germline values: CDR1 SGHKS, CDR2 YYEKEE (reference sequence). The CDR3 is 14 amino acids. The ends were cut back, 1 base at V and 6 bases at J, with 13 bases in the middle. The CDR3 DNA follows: TGTGCCAGCAGCTTGAGCAGGGCAGGGCAGACCCAGTACTTC. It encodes CASSLSRAGQTQYF.

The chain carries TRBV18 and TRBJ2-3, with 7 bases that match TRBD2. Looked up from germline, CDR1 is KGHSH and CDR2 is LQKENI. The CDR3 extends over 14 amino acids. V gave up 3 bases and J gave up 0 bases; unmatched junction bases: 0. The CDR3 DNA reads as TGTGCCAGCTCACCGACTAGCAGCACAGATACGCAGTATTTT. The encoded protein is CASSPTSSTDTQYF.

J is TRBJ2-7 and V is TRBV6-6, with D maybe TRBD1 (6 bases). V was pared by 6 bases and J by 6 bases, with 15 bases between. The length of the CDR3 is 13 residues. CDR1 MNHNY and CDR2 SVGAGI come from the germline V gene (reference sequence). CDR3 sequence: CASRPTGFGEQYF. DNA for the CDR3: TGTGCCAGCAGACCAACAGGGTTCGGCGAGCAGTACTTC.

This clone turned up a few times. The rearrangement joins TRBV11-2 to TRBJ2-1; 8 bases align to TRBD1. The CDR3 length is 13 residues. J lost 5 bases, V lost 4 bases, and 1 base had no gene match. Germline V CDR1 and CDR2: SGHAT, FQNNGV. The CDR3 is CASSSDRDNEQFF. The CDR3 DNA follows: TGTGCCAGCAGCTCGGACAGGGACAATGAGCAGTTCTTC.

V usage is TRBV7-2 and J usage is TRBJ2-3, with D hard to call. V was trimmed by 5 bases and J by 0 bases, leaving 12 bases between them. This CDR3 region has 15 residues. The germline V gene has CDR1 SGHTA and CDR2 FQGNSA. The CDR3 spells CASSPRGRSTDTQYF. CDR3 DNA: TGTGCCAGCAGCCCCCGCGGTAGGAGCACAGATACGCAGTATTTT.

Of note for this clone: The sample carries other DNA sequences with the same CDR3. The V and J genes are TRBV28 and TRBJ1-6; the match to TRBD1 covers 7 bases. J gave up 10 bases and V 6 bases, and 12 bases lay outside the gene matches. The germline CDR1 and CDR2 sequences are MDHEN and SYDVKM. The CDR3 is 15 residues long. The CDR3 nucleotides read TGTGCCAGCAGCTCGGTCGACAGGGCTGGGTCACCCCTCCACTTT. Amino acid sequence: CASSSVDRAGSPLHF.

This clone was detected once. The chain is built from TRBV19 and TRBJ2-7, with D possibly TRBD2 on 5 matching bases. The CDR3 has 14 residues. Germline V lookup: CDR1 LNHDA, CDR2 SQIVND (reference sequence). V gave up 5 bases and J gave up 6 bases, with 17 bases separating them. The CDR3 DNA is TGTGCCAGTAGTCCCGGACTCAGAATGTCCGAGCAGTACTTC. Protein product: CASSPGLRMSEQYF.

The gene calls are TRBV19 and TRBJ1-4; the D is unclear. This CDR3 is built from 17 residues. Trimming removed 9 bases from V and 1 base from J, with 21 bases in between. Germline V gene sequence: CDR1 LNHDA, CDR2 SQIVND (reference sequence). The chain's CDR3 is CASNHYSGVRTNEKLFF. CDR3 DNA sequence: TGTGCCAGCAACCATTACTCCGGGGTCAGAACTAATGAAAAACTGTTTTTT.

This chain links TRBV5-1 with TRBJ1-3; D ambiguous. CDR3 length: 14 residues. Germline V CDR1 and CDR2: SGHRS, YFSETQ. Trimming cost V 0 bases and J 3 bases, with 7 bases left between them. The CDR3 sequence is CASSLDGLGNTIYF. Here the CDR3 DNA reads TGCGCCAGCAGCTTGGACGGTCTTGGAAACACCATATATTTT.

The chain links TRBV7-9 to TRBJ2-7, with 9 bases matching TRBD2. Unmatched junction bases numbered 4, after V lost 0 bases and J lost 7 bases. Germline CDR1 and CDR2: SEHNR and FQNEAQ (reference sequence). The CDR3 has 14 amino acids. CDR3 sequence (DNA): TGTGCCAGCAGCTTAGCTAGCGGGAGTGGTGAGCAGTACTTC. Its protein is CASSLASGSGEQYF. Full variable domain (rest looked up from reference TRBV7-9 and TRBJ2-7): DTGVSQNPRHKITKRGQNVTFRCDPISEHNRLYWYRQTLGQGPEFLTYFQNEAQLEKSRLLSDRFSAERPKGSFSTLEIQRTEQGDSAMYLCASSLASGSGEQYFGPGTRLTVT.

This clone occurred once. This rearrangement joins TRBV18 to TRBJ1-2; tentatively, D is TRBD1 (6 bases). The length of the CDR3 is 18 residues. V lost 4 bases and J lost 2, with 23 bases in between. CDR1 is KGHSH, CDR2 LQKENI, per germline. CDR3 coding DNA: TGTGCCAGCTCACGACAACAGGGTGCCGGGACTATCAACTATGGCTACACCTTC. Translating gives CASSRQQGAGTINYGYTF.

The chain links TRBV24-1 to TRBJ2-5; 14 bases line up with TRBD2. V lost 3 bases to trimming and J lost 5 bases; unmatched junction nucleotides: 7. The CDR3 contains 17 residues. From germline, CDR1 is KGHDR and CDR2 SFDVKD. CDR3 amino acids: CATSDGGLAGEVETQYF. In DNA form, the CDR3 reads TGTGCCACCAGTGATGGGGGACTAGCGGGAGAGGTTGAGACCCAGTACTTC.

Here the CDR3 DNA reads TGCGCCAGCAGCCAGGATGGACAGGGTTATTATGGCTACACCTTC. Its protein product is CASSQDGQGYYGYTF. The genes are TRBV4-3 and TRBJ1-2; 8 bases align to TRBD1. Unmatched junction bases numbered 8, after V lost 3 bases and J lost 5 bases. Germline V gene data show CDR1 as LGHNA and CDR2 as YSLEER. This CDR3 has 15 amino acids.

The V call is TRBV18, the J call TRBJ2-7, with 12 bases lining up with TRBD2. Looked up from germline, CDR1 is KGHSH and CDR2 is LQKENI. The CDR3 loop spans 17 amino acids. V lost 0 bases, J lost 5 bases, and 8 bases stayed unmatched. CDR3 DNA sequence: TGTGCCAGCTCACCACCGAAGACTAGCGGGAGATATAACGAGCAGTACTTC. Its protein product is CASSPPKTSGRYNEQYF.

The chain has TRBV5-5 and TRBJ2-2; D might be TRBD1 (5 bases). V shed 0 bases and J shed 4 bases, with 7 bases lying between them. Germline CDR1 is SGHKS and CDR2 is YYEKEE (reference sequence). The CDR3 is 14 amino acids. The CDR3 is CASSLGTSTGELFF. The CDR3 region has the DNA TGTGCCAGCAGCTTGGGGACAAGCACCGGGGAGCTGTTTTTT.

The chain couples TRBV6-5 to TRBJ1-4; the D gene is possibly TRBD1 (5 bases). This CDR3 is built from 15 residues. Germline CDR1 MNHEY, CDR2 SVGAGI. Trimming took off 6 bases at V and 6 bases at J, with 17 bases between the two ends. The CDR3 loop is CASSLGGYHHEKLFF. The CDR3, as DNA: TGTGCCAGCAGCCTCGGGGGGTACCATCATGAAAAACTGTTTTTT.

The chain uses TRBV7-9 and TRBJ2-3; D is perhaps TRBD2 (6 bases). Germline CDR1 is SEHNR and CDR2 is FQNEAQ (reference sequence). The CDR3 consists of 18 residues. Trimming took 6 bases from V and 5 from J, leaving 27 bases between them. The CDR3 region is CASRALGGTVTVGDTQYF. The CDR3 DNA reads TGTGCCAGCAGGGCCTTGGGTGGGACTGTTACTGTTGGAGATACGCAGTATTTT. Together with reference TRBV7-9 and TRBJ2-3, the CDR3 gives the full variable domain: DTGVSQNPRHKITKRGQNVTFRCDPISEHNRLYWYRQTLGQGPEFLTYFQNEAQLEKSRLLSDRFSAERPKGSFSTLEIQRTEQGDSAMYLCASRALGGTVTVGDTQYFGPGTRLTVL.

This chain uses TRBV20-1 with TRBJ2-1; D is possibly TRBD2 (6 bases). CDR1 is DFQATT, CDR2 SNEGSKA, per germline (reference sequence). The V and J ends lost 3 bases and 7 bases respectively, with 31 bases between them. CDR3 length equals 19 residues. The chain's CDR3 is CSASGPPQRERYQENEQFF. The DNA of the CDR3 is TGCAGTGCTAGTGGTCCGCCCCAACGGGAGAGATATCAAGAAAATGAGCAGTTCTTC.

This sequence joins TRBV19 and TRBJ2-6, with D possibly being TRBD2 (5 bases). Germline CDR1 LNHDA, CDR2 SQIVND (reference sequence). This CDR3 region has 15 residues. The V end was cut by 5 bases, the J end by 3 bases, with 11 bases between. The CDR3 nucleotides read TGTGCCAGTAGTGCCCGGACTGGTGGGGCCAACGTCCTGACTTTC. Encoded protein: CASSARTGGANVLTF.

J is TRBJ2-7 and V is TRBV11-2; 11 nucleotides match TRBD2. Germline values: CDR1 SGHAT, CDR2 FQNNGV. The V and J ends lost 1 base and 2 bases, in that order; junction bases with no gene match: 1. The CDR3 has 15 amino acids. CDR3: CASSLVAGGTYEQYF. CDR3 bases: TGTGCCAGCAGCTTAGTAGCGGGAGGGACCTACGAGCAGTACTTC.

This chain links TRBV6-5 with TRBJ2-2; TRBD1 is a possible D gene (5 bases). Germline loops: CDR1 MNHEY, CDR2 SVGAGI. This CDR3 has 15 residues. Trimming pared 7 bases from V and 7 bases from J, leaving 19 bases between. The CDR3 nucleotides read TGTGCCAGCACCTTACCCGACAGAAGGAGCGGGGAGCTGTTTTTT. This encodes CASTLPDRRSGELFF.

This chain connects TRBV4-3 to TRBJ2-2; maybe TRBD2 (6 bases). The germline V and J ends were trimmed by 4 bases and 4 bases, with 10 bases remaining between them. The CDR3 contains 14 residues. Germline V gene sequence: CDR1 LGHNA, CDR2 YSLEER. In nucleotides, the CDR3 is TGCGCCAGCAGCCGTATGGGAGGCACCGGGGAGCTGTTTTTT. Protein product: CASSRMGGTGELFF.